This T cell receptor beta chain was found in a study of control samples from healthy donors and cancer patients. Profiling relied on immunoSEQ multiplex PCR, and the TCRdb table lists in-frame clones only, not all of them. The sample has more than 150,000 clones; around 90% are singletons. Sequenced input: blood. The TCR comes from a woman in her twenties or thirties in good health.

CDR3 coding DNA: TGTGCCAGCAGCAGCCGACAGGACCATCACCCTAGCACAGATACGCAGTATTTT. It codes for CASSSRQDHHPSTDTQYF. The rearrangement uses TRBV21-1 and TRBJ2-3; TRBD1, the table's D call, was not compared with the DNA. TRBV21-1 is an annotated pseudogene. This CDR3 spans 18 amino acids.